The clone carrying this T cell receptor (beta chain) was seen more than once but under ten times. The antigen remains unidentified. TCRdb re-called the RT-PCR reads with MiXCR, one entry per CDR3 protein. Of roughly 500,000 distinct CDR3 sequences in the sample, approximately 15% were seen once. The CDR3 extends over 13 amino acids. V lost 5 bases and J lost 5, with 14 bases in between. Looked up from germline, CDR1 is DFQATT and CDR2 is SNEGSKA (reference sequence). The data were obtained in a study of response to subunit inactivated influenza vaccine. Findings of the study overall: Authors suggested that a seasonal influenza vaccination recruits few new T cells each time.

This chain links TRBV20-1 with TRBJ2-3; no clear D. Sequenced material: CD4+ T cells sorted from PBMCs, taken less than 25 months after vaccination. The TCR sequence derives from a man in his fifties or sixties who received an inactivated influenza vaccine. The CDR3 region is CSAPLPVGDTQYF. The CDR3 DNA reads as TGCAGTGCTCCCCTGCCGGTTGGAGATACGCAGTATTTT.